The next 2 T cell receptor beta chains were all read from a single sample in a study of T cell responses to AZD1222 COVID-19 vaccine. Measured with immunoSEQ multiplex PCR; TCRdb has only the in-frame clones, and not every one. Among 130,000 or so clones listed, around 90% were seen once. Source: peripheral blood, taken on day 0 of AZD1222 vaccination. These receptors came from an adult in good health.

This clone showed up just a few times. The chain has TRBV15 and TRBJ1-1; D remains unclear. The CDR3 is 15 residues long. Germline CDR1 is LNHNV and CDR2 is YYDKDF (reference sequence). With 7 bases removed from V and 0 bases from J, the gap between germline ends came to 15 bases. The CDR3 loop is CATKGSGDMNTEAFF. CDR3 sequence (DNA): TGTGCCACCAAAGGAAGCGGCGATATGAACACTGAAGCTTTCTTT. Looking up the rest from reference TRBV15 and TRBJ1-1 gives the full variable domain: DAMVIQNPRYQVTQFGKPVTLSCSQTLNHNVMYWYQQKSSQAPKLLFHYYDKDFNNEADTPDNFQSRRPNTSFCFLDIRSPGLGDTAMYLCATKGSGDMNTEAFFGQGTRLTVV.

The chain has TRBV10-3 and TRBJ2-5; D uncertain. Germline V lookup: CDR1 ENHRY, CDR2 SYGVKD. V lost 6 bases, J lost 1 base, and 3 bases lay in between. The CDR3 is 11 residues long. The CDR3 loop reads CAIRSQETQYF. The CDR3 DNA reads TGTGCCATCAGGTCCCAAGAGACCCAGTACTTC.